This entry concerns a single T cell receptor (beta chain). Its antigen is still unknown. This CDR3 has 15 amino acids. Germline V gene lookup returns CDR1 SGHTA and CDR2 FQGTGA. Trimming at V came to 5 bases and at J to 1 base, leaving 3 bases not matched to a gene. What was sequenced were expressed TCRB transcripts, since all of the isolated RNA had been reverse transcribed. Profiling relied on immunoSEQ multiplex PCR, and the TCRdb table lists in-frame clones only, not all of them. The sample carries 300,000 to 400,000 clones, 9.5% to 11% recorded once. This sample is part of a study of beta chain features in type 1 diabetes. General observations from the study: Diminished insertions and augmented deletions at VDJ junctions characterized type 1 diabetes patients.

A sort by CD45RO/CCR7/CD25/CD127/CD95/CD27 yielded CD4+ naive, central memory, regulatory and stem cell-like memory cells. Without exception, sorted populations had purity beyond 98%. Sequencing used naive CD4+ T cells from blood. V is TRBV7-3 and J is TRBJ2-1, with 9 bases lining up with TRBD2. This receptor was obtained from a woman aged 30 to 39 in good health. The CDR3 DNA sequence: TGTGCCAGCAGCCAGACTAGCGGATCCTACAATGAGCAGTTCTTC. Its protein product is CASSQTSGSYNEQFF.